Sequencing of this T cell receptor beta chain was carried out in a study of a mutant IDH1 vaccine in newly diagnosed glioma (dated by TCRdb to the early 2020s). Broadly, across the study: Eight vaccinations were administered to patients in weeks 1, 3, 5, 7, 11, 15, 19 and 23, corresponding to visits V03 through V10. Of the roughly 33 treated patients, 62.5% were male and about 40% were female, and a mean age of 40.4 years was recorded. Peripheral blood was collected at six visits: V03 (baseline), V05, V07, V10, V12 and V13. Longitudinal TCRB deep sequencing was performed for about two dozen treated patients wherever samples were available for exploratory analyses. Prior to enrollment, patients had been given standard therapy consisting of radiotherapy alone, temozolomide alone, or radiochemotherapy with temozolomide, with the combination given to most patients. Vaccination was initiated 4-6 weeks after radiotherapy alone, or concurrently with temozolomide cycles in the chemotherapy-containing groups. Summary of the overall study and its limitations: Selection of PBMC samples for TCRB deep sequencing was based on availability. Immune responses induced by the vaccine were seen in approximately 93% of patients across multiple MHC alleles. Changes in the top peripheral T cell clonotypes picked up by TCRB sequencing did not appear to be linked to pseudoprogression. The authors stated that sample limitations prevented analyses of patient blood samples from being reproduced.

The CDR3 sequence holds 17 residues, the cysteine and phenylalanine included. Kept here is only the CDR3 DNA, which spans 51 bases and is read in frame from base 1. From the germline V gene, CDR1 is LGHNA and CDR2 is YNFKEQ. V gives up 0 bases and J gives up 1 base, and the segment between their germline ends measures 12 bases. Library creation used the immunoSEQ multiplex PCR assay. Following the manufacturer's protocol, the hsTCRB Kit was used to amplify rearranged TCR beta chain sequences. Sequencing of TCRB libraries was carried out on an Illumina MiSeq. The source study handled its data this way. The kit vendor's proprietary platform handled demultiplexing, trimming and gene mapping. TCRdb took this table from immuneACCESS and kept in-frame rearrangements with V and J called. Such tables lack part of the clones; where checked against another copy, unresolved V genes explain under half of the gap, and the rest is unexplained. Clone size and V and J calls were adopted from that table, with D and trimming inferred from the DNA. A total of roughly 40,000 clones appear in this sample, 80% to 90% of them only once. Around 1.7% of the sample belongs to the ten largest clones.

The sample's time point label is to be understood as: week 5, during vaccination. Every vaccine dose consisted of 300 ug of a 20-mer mutant IDH1 peptide in Montanide, administered subcutaneously together with topical imiquimod. The donors had newly diagnosed IDH1-mutant astrocytomas of WHO grade 3 or 4 that showed loss of nuclear ATRX. The samples were drawn from NOA16, a multicentre, single-arm, open-label phase I trial in Germany that tested a mutant IDH1 peptide vaccine in humans for the first time. Genomic DNA for TCRB sequencing was extracted from EDTA blood using the DNeasy Blood and Tissue Kit. Points on this clone: Its binding antigen is unknown. Base qualities are not recorded, but no much larger clone differs from it by a single base.

The clonotype was recovered from a middle-aged man with glioma. The V and J segments used are TRBV4-2 and TRBJ2-2; the D region possibly corresponds to TRBD2 (7 bases align). Here the sequenced sample was PBMCs, taken from a glioma patient whose treatment included an IDH1 peptide vaccine. The DNA reads as follows: TGTGCCAGCAGCCAAGAGGGGGCGGGGGTGAACACCGGGGAGCTGTTTTTT. Translated, it reads CASSQEGAGVNTGELFF.